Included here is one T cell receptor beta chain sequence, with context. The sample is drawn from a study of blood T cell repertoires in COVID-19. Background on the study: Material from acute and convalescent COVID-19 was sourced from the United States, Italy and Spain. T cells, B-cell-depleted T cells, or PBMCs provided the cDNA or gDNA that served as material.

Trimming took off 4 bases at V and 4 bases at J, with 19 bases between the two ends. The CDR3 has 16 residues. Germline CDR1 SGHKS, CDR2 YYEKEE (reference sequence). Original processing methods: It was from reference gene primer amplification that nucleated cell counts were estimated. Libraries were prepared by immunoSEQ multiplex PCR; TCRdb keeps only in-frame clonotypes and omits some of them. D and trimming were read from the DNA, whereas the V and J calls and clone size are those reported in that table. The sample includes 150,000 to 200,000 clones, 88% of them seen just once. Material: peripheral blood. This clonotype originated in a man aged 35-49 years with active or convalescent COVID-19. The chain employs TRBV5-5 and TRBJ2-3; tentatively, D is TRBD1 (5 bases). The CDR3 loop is CASSPEPPGPADTQYF. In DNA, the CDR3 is TGTGCCAGCAGCCCTGAACCTCCAGGGCCCGCAGATACGCAGTATTTT.